Listed below are T cell receptor beta chains from one sample, sequenced in a study of Ad26.COV2.S vaccination and SARS-CoV-2 variants. Method: immunoSEQ multiplex PCR; TCRdb's copy keeps in-frame clones and lacks some. The sample lists about 350,000 clones; about 89% were seen once. Source: peripheral blood, taken in a trial of Ad26.COV2.S vaccine versus placebo. The origin of the receptors is a person aged 18-60 years who received the Ad26.COV2.S COVID-19 vaccine or a placebo. Both conserved end residues are part of each CDR3. The D gene is left open where the match is weak. Not every row has a clone size; where given, it reads once, few, many or a size class.

- - TRBJ1-1 TRBV6-5 TGTGCCAGCAGTTATGGGGGTAGGAACACTGAAGCTTTCTTT CASSYGGRNTEAFF
- - TRBJ2-7 TRBV24-1 TGTGCCACCAGTGATCCGGGCCTAAGCGAGCAGTACTTC CATSDPGLSEQYF
- - TRBJ2-1 TRBV18 TGTGCCAGCTCAGCGACAGATACCTACAATGAGCAGTTCTTC CASSATDTYNEQFF
- - TRBJ2-7 TRBV5-4 TGTGCCAGCAGCTCAGTTCGGGACGGTCCCTACGAGCAGTACTTC CASSSVRDGPYEQYF
- - TRBJ1-2 TRBV19 TGTGCCAGCCAAAGCACTCCCTATGGCTACACCTTC CASQSTPYGYTF
TRBD2 - TRBJ2-1 TRBV29-1 TGCAGCGTTCCCCCCTCATTGGCGGGGGTAAGCTCCTACAATGAGCAGTTCTTC CSVPPSLAGVSSYNEQFF
- - TRBJ1-2 TRBV3-1/TRBV3-2 TGTGCCAGCAGCAGGCAAGGCTATGGCTACACCTTC CASSRQGYGYTF
TRBD2 - TRBJ2-1 TRBV19 TGTGCCAGTAGTAGCGGGGGGTACAATGAGCAGTTCTTC CASSSGGYNEQFF
- - TRBJ2-1 TRBV5-8 TGTGCCAGCAGCTTGTATAGCACCTACAATGAGCAGTTCTTC CASSLYSTYNEQFF
- - TRBJ1-4 TRBV30 TGTGCCTGGAGCGCTAGCGAAAAACTGTTTTTT CAWSASEKLFF
- - TRBJ2-2 TRBV2 TGTGCCAGCAAGAAGACTGAAACCGGGGAGCTGTTTTTT CASKKTETGELFF
- - TRBJ1-3 TRBV19 TGTGCCAGTAACGGCCTTCACTCTGGAAACACCATATATTTT CASNGLHSGNTIYF
- - TRBJ2-7 TRBV18 TGTGCCAGCTCACTACTAGGATCTATCTACGAGCAGTACTTC CASSLLGSIYEQYF
TRBD1 once TRBJ1-6 TRBV19 TGTGCCAGTAGTATCTCCCCCCCGGGACAGGGGTGGACGGGGCCCCTCCACTTT CASSISPPGQGWTGPLHF
TRBD1 few TRBJ2-7 TRBV30 TGTGCCTGGACACGGGACAGAACCTACGAGCAGTACTTC CAWTRDRTYEQYF
TRBD1 many TRBJ1-1 TRBV10-3 TGTGCGACAGGGGAACACACTGAAGCTTTCTTT CATGEHTEAFF
- - TRBJ1-1 TRBV27 TGTGCCAGCCTCACCAAGGGTGAGGGGATCACTGAAGCTTTCTTT CASLTKGEGITEAFF
- - TRBJ2-2 TRBV15 TGTGCCACCAGCAGAGATCCAGGGACATTGACGAACACCGGGGAGCTGTTTTTT CATSRDPGTLTNTGELFF
TRBD2 - TRBJ2-5 TRBV3-1/TRBV3-2 TGTGCCAGCAGCCAGAGAATGGGCGGGGGGTCGGAGACCCAGTACTTC CASSQRMGGGSETQYF
- - TRBJ2-7 TRBV5-6 TGTGCCAGCAGCTTGAGAGGGTGGTACTCCTACGAGCAGTACTTC CASSLRGWYSYEQYF
- - TRBJ1-1 TRBV28 TGTGCCAGCAGTTTATCCGCGCAGGGAAGGACTGAAGCTTTCTTT CASSLSAQGRTEAFF
TRBD1 - TRBJ1-1 TRBV19 TGTGCCAGTAGTATGACAGGGGGACTGCGGAACACTGAAGCTTTCTTT CASSMTGGLRNTEAFF
- - TRBJ1-2 TRBV3-1/TRBV3-2 TGTGCCAGCAGCCAAGATATGCGGGCAGGGGGCTACACCTTC CASSQDMRAGGYTF
TRBD2 - TRBJ2-1 TRBV7-3 TGTGCCAGCAGCTTAACAGGGACTATCTACAATGAGCAGTTCTTC CASSLTGTIYNEQFF
TRBD1 - TRBJ2-1 TRBV9 TGTGCCAGCAGCGTTCGACCGGGACAGGGTGCCGAGCAGTTCTTC CASSVRPGQGAEQFF
- - TRBJ2-4 TRBV4-2 TGTGCCAGCAGCCAAGCCTTCCAGGGAGGAGCCAAAAACATTCAGTACTTC CASSQAFQGGAKNIQYF
- - TRBJ2-1 TRBV24-1 TGTGCCACCAGTGACAATACAGGGCCGGAGCAGTTCTTC CATSDNTGPEQFF
TRBD2 - TRBJ2-3 TRBV5-5 TGTGCCAGCAGCTTAGGCGGGAGTACAGATACGCAGTATTTT CASSLGGSTDTQYF
TRBD1 - TRBJ2-2 TRBV6-2/TRBV6-3 TGTGCCAGCAGTTACGGGACAGGGGGCCATCGGGACACCGGGGAGCTGTTTTTT CASSYGTGGHRDTGELFF
- - TRBJ1-2 TRBV24-1 TGTGCCACCAGTGTTTCCGGGCAACGTGGCTACACCTTC CATSVSGQRGYTF
- - TRBJ1-6 TRBV27 TGTGCCAGCAGTTTCCAGGGTGTTGGTAATTCACCCCTCCACTTT CASSFQGVGNSPLHF
- - TRBJ1-5 TRBV29-1 TGCAGCGTTGGCGTCAAGGGGTCGGGCCAGCCCCAGCATTTT CSVGVKGSGQPQHF
- - TRBJ2-3 TRBV14 TGTGCCAGCAGCCACCGACAGGGCACAGATACGCAGTATTTT CASSHRQGTDTQYF
- once TRBJ2-1 TRBV6-6 TGTGCCAGCAGTTACTCGATCACGGGCTCCTACAATGAGCAGTTCTTC CASSYSITGSYNEQFF
- - TRBJ2-1 TRBV7-6 TGTGCCAGCAGCTTAGCCCGGGACGAGCGCGGGGAGCAGTTCTTC CASSLARDERGEQFF